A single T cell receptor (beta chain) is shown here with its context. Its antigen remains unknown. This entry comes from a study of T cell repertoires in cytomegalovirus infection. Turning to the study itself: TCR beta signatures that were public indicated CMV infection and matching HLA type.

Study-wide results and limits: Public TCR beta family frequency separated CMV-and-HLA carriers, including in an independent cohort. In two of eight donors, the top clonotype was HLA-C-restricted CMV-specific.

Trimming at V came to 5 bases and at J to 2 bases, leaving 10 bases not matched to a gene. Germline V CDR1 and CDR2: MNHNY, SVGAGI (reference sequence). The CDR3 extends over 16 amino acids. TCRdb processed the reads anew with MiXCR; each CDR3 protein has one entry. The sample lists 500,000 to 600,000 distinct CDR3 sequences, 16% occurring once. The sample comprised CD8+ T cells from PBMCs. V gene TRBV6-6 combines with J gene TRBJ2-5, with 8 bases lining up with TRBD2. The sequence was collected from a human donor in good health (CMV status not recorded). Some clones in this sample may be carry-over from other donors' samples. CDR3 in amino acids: CASSPIYGGGQETQYF. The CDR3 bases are TGTGCCAGCAGTCCAATATACGGGGGGGGACAAGAGACCCAGTACTTC.